These 7 T cell receptor beta chains came from one sample sequenced in a study of CD8 T cells in ankylosing spondylitis. Study-wide results and caveats: Characteristic, it appeared, of ankylosing spondylitis blood was a TCR beta motif of eight highly homologous variants.

One entry per CDR3 protein, called by TCRdb with MiXCR from the 5' RACE reads. The repertoire consists of about 700,000 distinct CDR3 sequences, with roughly 19% occurring once and the leading ten covering around 19%. These receptors have no known antigen. Sequencing used blood, either unsorted or a sorted T cell fraction (not recorded which). The source is a male donor with ankylosing spondylitis.

V usage is TRBV3-1 and J usage is TRBJ1-2, with TRBD1 matching over 8 bases. V trimming: 5 bases; J trimming: 5 bases; junction bases outside the gene matches: 10. The germline gives CDR1 LGHDT, CDR2 YNNKEL (reference sequence). The CDR3 contains 15 residues. In DNA form, the CDR3 reads TGTGCCAGCAGCTTTACCAGGGGGCGCGGGTATGGCTACACCTTC. Translated: CASSFTRGRGYGYTF.

The CDR3 sequence: CASSRRGRTNEKLFF. The CDR3 DNA sequence: TGTGCCAGCAGTCGCAGGGGGCGGACTAATGAAAAACTGTTTTTT. The rearrangement links TRBV2 to TRBJ1-4; 8 bases align to TRBD1. V trimming: 5 bases; J trimming: 2 bases; junction bases outside the gene matches: 4. CDR3 length equals 15 residues. Per germline, CDR1 SNHLY and CDR2 FYNNEI.

This chain uses TRBV20-1 with TRBJ2-7, with 9 bases fitting TRBD2. CDR1 and CDR2 from the germline V gene are DFQATT and SNEGSKA (reference sequence). CDR3 length: 14 amino acids. The junction had 4 bases not matched to a gene; V was cut back by 1 base and J by 3 bases. CDR3 bases: TGCAGTGCTAGAGGGCTAGCGGGGCTCTACGAGCAGTACTTC. Translation: CSARGLAGLYEQYF.

The chain links TRBV6-5 to TRBJ1-1, with 7 bases matching TRBD1. The CDR3 length is 15 residues. The junction had 9 bases not matched to a gene; V was cut back by 5 bases and J by 3 bases. In germline, CDR1 is MNHEY, CDR2 SVGAGI. Here the CDR3 reads CASSTRQGPYTEAFF. In nucleotides, the CDR3 is TGTGCCAGCAGTACCCGACAGGGACCTTACACTGAAGCTTTCTTT.

The chain links TRBV27 to TRBJ1-2; a weak D match, TRBD1 (5 bases). The CDR3 contains 13 residues. Germline V gene data show CDR1 as MNHEY and CDR2 as SMNVEV (reference sequence). V lost 6 bases and J lost 4, with 12 bases in between. DNA of the CDR3: TGTGCCAGCAGGCCCGGGGGGGTCTATGGCTACACCTTC. It codes for CASRPGGVYGYTF.

The chain recombines TRBV7-2 with TRBJ2-1; TRBD2 matches at 13 bases. Per germline, CDR1 SGHTA and CDR2 FQGNSA. After removal of 5 bases from V and 9 bases from J, the junction contained 10 bases not matched to a gene. The CDR3 runs 16 residues. CDR3 sequence (DNA): TGTGCCAGCAGCCTCACCGGGACTAGCGGGAATCGTGAGCAGTTCTTC. Translating gives CASSLTGTSGNREQFF.

Only a few counts were recorded for this clonotype. The chain links TRBV18 to TRBJ1-4; 9 bases line up with TRBD1. The CDR3 length is 13 residues. With V trimmed by 8 bases and J by 6 bases, 4 bases remained unmatched. Germline loops: CDR1 KGHSH, CDR2 LQKENI. CDR3 nucleotides: TGTGCCAGCCACAGGGGGCGTGATGAAAAACTGTTTTTT. Translated: CASHRGRDEKLFF.